This entry features one T cell receptor (beta chain) sequence. No antigen is known for it. Sequencing used immunoSEQ multiplex PCR; TCRdb keeps in-frame clones, though not all of them. This table has about 980,000 clones, 70% to 85% appearing once. Germline lookup yields CDR1 LGHNT and CDR2 FRNRAP. V was trimmed by 6 bases and J by 1 base, leaving 14 bases between them. The CDR3 has 15 amino acids. This sample is drawn from a study of shared clonotypes between healthy human individuals. Study-level findings and limits: Only blood was sampled, and tissue TCR repertoires likely differ from blood ones.

The rearrangement joins TRBV12-5 to TRBJ2-3; no firm D call. The material sequenced was memory CD4+ T cells sorted from blood. Noted subset: CD45RA-negative fraction. The TCR originated in a man aged 18 to 30 in good health. The CDR3 reads CASGPGGFGTDTQYF. For the CDR3, the DNA is TGTGCTAGTGGACCGGGCGGCTTCGGCACAGATACGCAGTATTTT.